Listed here are 26 T cell receptor beta chains from one sample, sequenced in a study of beta chain features in type 1 diabetes. These receptors lack a known antigen. General study points: When Type 1 diabetes patients were examined, their TCRB CDR3s proved moderately but significantly shorter in all four CD4+ subsets.

All of the isolated RNA was reverse transcribed, so expressed TCRB transcripts were sequenced. The repertoire was sequenced with immunoSEQ multiplex PCR; TCRdb's copy has only in-frame clones and lacks some. The sample holds some 250,000 clones; around 14% are singletons and the top ten take approximately 0.018%. Sequencing was performed on naive CD4+ T cells from blood. These receptors all stem from a young man with type 1 diabetes.

This clone has more than one count but fewer than ten. The gene calls are TRBV7-2 and TRBJ2-3, with D perhaps matching TRBD1 (6 bases). Trimming took 5 bases from V and 2 from J, leaving 17 bases between them. This CDR3 region has 16 residues. Germline assignment: CDR1 SGHTA and CDR2 FQGNSA. As DNA, the CDR3 is TGTGCCAGCAGCCTATTCGGACAGACGTACACAGATACGCAGTATTTT. Amino acids: CASSLFGQTYTDTQYF.

This clone was picked up a small number of times. The CDR3 coding sequence is TGTGCCAGCAGTGAGGAGGCGGGAGGGCCGTACGAGCAGTACTTC. Translated, it gives CASSEEAGGPYEQYF. The chain recombines TRBV2 with TRBJ2-7; 9 nucleotides agree with TRBD2. CDR1 is SNHLY and CDR2 is FYNNEI in the germline V gene. The CDR3 totals 15 residues. V lost 3 bases, J lost 4 bases, and 7 bases stayed unmatched.

The CDR3 loop reads CASTAGPNTEAFF. CDR3 bases: TGTGCCAGCACAGCGGGGCCGAACACTGAAGCTTTCTTT. The rearrangement joins TRBV2 to TRBJ1-1, with D tentatively TRBD1 (5 bases). CDR3 size: 13 residues. Germline V CDR1 and CDR2: SNHLY, FYNNEI. Trimming pared 7 bases from V and 1 base from J, leaving 10 bases between.

The J gene is TRBJ2-4, the V gene TRBV5-4; possible D gene TRBD1, 5 bases. With 4 bases removed from V and 9 bases from J, the gap between germline ends came to 14 bases. Germline CDR1 is SGHNT and CDR2 is YYREEE (reference sequence). The CDR3 consists of 13 residues. For the CDR3, the DNA is TGTGCCAGCAGCAAGTATGGGGCTGGCATTCAGTACTTC. Protein sequence: CASSKYGAGIQYF.

The table lists this clone with a few counts. The CDR3 region is CASSVGASWSTDTQYF. CDR3 nucleotide sequence: TGTGCCAGCAGCGTAGGGGCTAGCTGGAGCACAGATACGCAGTATTTT. The V call is TRBV9, the J call TRBJ2-3, with a tentative D call TRBD2 (5 bases). The CDR3 is 16 amino acids. The germline V gene has CDR1 SGDLS and CDR2 YYNGEE. Trimming removed 0 bases at V and 0 bases at J, with 11 bases between.

This clone was counted between two and nine times. The chain couples TRBV5-1 to TRBJ2-5, with 7 positions matching TRBD1. Unmatched junction bases numbered 3, after V lost 4 bases and J lost 0 bases. From germline, CDR1 is SGHRS and CDR2 YFSETQ. This CDR3 is 14 amino acids long. CDR3 amino acids: CASSPGQDQETQYF. For the CDR3, the DNA is TGCGCCAGCAGCCCTGGACAGGACCAAGAGACCCAGTACTTC.

The chain is built from TRBV5-1 and TRBJ2-7, with a weak D call TRBD2 (5 bases). CDR1 is SGHRS, CDR2 YFSETQ, per germline. V lost 7 bases, J lost 6 bases, and 11 bases lay in between. There are 11 residues in the CDR3. Here the CDR3 DNA reads TGCGCCAGCCGGGCCGGGGTCGAGCAGTACTTC. Its protein is CASRAGVEQYF.

In its sample, this clone was seen a few times. The rearrangement uses TRBV19 and TRBJ1-1; TRBD1 agrees at 9 bases. Germline lookup yields CDR1 LNHDA and CDR2 SQIVND (reference sequence). With 7 bases clipped from V and 4 bases from J, the junction kept 4 bases outside the gene matches. The CDR3 is 13 amino acids. DNA of the CDR3: TGTGCCAGTAAGGACAGGGGTGTCACTGAAGCTTTCTTT. It translates to CASKDRGVTEAFF. The entire variable domain, with the rest obtained from reference TRBV19 and TRBJ1-1, is as follows: DGGITQSPKYLFRKEGQNVTLSCEQNLNHDAMYWYRQDPGQGLRLIYYSQIVNDFQKGDIAEGYSVSREKKESFPLTVTSAQKNPTAFYLCASKDRGVTEAFFGQGTRLTVV.

This clone was detected a few times. The V and J genes are TRBV29-1 and TRBJ2-5; weak D call: TRBD1 (6 bases). The CDR3 has 12 amino acids. The germline V gene encodes CDR1 SQVTM and CDR2 ANQGSEA. V lost 3 bases, J lost 5 bases, and 10 bases lay in between. DNA of the CDR3: TGCAGCGTTGACAGGGGCGGGGAGACCCAGTACTTC. Translated: CSVDRGGETQYF.

A few counts support this clone. CDR3 in DNA: TGTGCCAGCCCTCGGGACAGGCGGGTGGAGACCCAGTACTTC. Residues: CASPRDRRVETQYF. The chain is built from TRBV21-1 and TRBJ2-5; the table's D call of TRBD1 was not tested on the DNA. TRBV21-1 is an annotated pseudogene. The CDR3 has 14 amino acids.

The rearrangement uses TRBV7-9 and TRBJ1-1, with D possibly TRBD1 on 5 matching bases. V was shortened by 2 bases and J by 1 base, with 11 bases between the two germline ends. From germline, CDR1 is SEHNR and CDR2 FQNEAQ (reference sequence). The CDR3 is 15 residues long. The CDR3 coding sequence is TGTGCCAGCAGCTTAAACCCAACAGGGAACACTGAAGCTTTCTTT. Translating it yields CASSLNPTGNTEAFF.

This clone has just a few counts. The rearrangement uses TRBV9 and TRBJ2-2; TRBD2 aligns across 8 bases. CDR1 SGDLS and CDR2 YYNGEE come from the germline V gene. The CDR3 totals 17 residues. V was pared by 3 bases and J by 5 bases, with 12 bases of the junction left unmatched. The CDR3 DNA follows: TGTGCCAGCAGCGAGAGGATAGGAACGGGAGGGACCGGGGAGCTGTTTTTT. Translating it yields CASSERIGTGGTGELFF.

The chain is built from TRBV9 and TRBJ1-1; possible D gene TRBD1, 5 bases. V lost 4 bases, J lost 1 base, and 14 bases lay in between. Germline CDR1 is SGDLS and CDR2 is YYNGEE. The CDR3 is 15 residues long. CDR3 bases: TGTGCCAGCAGCTCGCAGGGTACCCAGAACACTGAAGCTTTCTTT. Protein product: CASSSQGTQNTEAFF.

The genes are TRBV29-1 and TRBJ2-3; TRBD1 agrees at 7 bases. The CDR3 extends over 14 amino acids. From germline, CDR1 is SQVTM and CDR2 ANQGSEA. Trimming at V came to 4 bases and at J to 1 base, leaving 5 bases not matched to a gene. The CDR3 sequence: CSVGQGRGTDTQYF. The CDR3 region has the DNA TGCAGCGTTGGACAGGGTAGGGGCACAGATACGCAGTATTTT.

The sample holds a few counts of this clone. This chain connects TRBV2 to TRBJ2-5; 9 bases align to TRBD1. With 6 bases clipped from V and 5 bases from J, the junction kept 10 bases outside the gene matches. The CDR3 totals 15 residues. CDR1 is SNHLY, CDR2 FYNNEI, per germline. Written as DNA, the CDR3 is TGTGCCAGCAGCGCCAGCGGACAGGGGTACGAGACCCAGTACTTC. Protein sequence: CASSASGQGYETQYF.

V gene TRBV19 combines with J gene TRBJ2-4; TRBD2 agrees at 12 bases. After removal of 5 bases from V and 11 bases from J, the junction contained 4 bases not matched to a gene. The length of the CDR3 is 13 residues. CDR1 is LNHDA, CDR2 SQIVND, per germline (reference sequence). The CDR3 sequence: CASSGGLAGLQYF. The DNA for the CDR3 is TGTGCCAGTAGTGGAGGACTAGCGGGACTTCAGTACTTC.

The J gene is TRBJ2-2, the V gene TRBV7-8; no definite D call. This CDR3 is built from 16 residues. Looked up from germline, CDR1 is SGHVS and CDR2 is FQNEAQ. V shed 5 bases and J shed 1 base, with 14 bases lying between them. DNA of the CDR3: TGTGCCAGCAGCCCGCATATGCCAGGGAACACCGGGGAGCTGTTTTTT. It translates to CASSPHMPGNTGELFF.

The sample holds one count of this clone. The chain recombines TRBV19 with TRBJ2-1; 10 bases map to TRBD2. Germline trimming cut 3 bases from V and 4 bases from J; bases unmatched to any gene: 6. The CDR3 spans 16 residues. Germline lookup yields CDR1 LNHDA and CDR2 SQIVND (reference sequence). DNA for the CDR3: TGTGCCAGTAGTATCGGGGCTAGCGGGAGTTACAATGAGCAGTTCTTC. It specifies CASSIGASGSYNEQFF.

This clone occurred a few times. The gene calls are TRBV5-1 and TRBJ2-5; possibly TRBD2 for D (5 bases). The CDR3 has 13 residues. Trimming took off 4 bases at V and 5 bases at J, with 12 bases between the two ends. Germline V gives CDR1 SGHRS, CDR2 YFSETQ. The CDR3 sequence: CASSLAGRETQYF. The DNA of the CDR3 is TGCGCCAGCAGCCTTGCGGGTCGGGAGACCCAGTACTTC.

This clone appeared a few times. The chain uses TRBV5-1 and TRBJ2-4, with D possibly TRBD1 on 7 matching bases. The V end was cut by 4 bases, the J end by 5 bases, with 16 bases between. The CDR3 runs 15 residues. Germline V gene lookup returns CDR1 SGHRS and CDR2 YFSETQ. CDR3 in amino acids: CASSTEGARENIQYF. CDR3 sequence (DNA): TGCGCCAGCAGCACGGAGGGGGCTAGGGAAAACATTCAGTACTTC. The complete variable domain, with remaining parts taken from reference TRBV5-1 and TRBJ2-4, reads KAGVTQTPRYLIKTRGQQVTLSCSPISGHRSVSWYQQTPGQGLQFLFEYFSETQRNKGNFPGRFSGRQFSNSRSEMNVSTLELGDSALYLCASSTEGARENIQYFGAGTRLSVL.

In this sample, this clone turned up a few times. Within the sample, other DNA sequences also encode this same CDR3. This chain uses TRBV7-9 with TRBJ2-3; 8 nucleotides agree with TRBD2. Germline trimming cut 4 bases from V and 3 bases from J; bases unmatched to any gene: 3. CDR1 is SEHNR and CDR2 is FQNEAQ in the germline V gene (reference sequence). This CDR3 has 14 residues. CDR3 nucleotide sequence: TGTGCCAGCAGCTCGTCGGGGGGGACAGATACGCAGTATTTT. Encoded protein: CASSSSGGTDTQYF.

The rearrangement links TRBV7-2 to TRBJ2-7; TRBD2 agrees at 11 bases. The V gene's germline CDR1 is SGHTA and CDR2 FQGNSA. V was clipped by 4 bases and J by 4 bases; unmatched bases: 9. This CDR3 contains 16 residues. The CDR3 loop is CASSSFLAGGPYEQYF. As DNA, the CDR3 is TGTGCCAGCAGCTCATTCCTAGCGGGAGGACCGTACGAGCAGTACTTC.

This clone was recorded a few times. V and J are TRBV5-1 and TRBJ2-1, with D perhaps TRBD1 (5 bases). CDR3 length: 15 amino acids. Trimming left V 4 bases short and J 4 bases short, with 15 bases between. Germline V gene sequence: CDR1 SGHRS, CDR2 YFSETQ. CDR3 in DNA: TGCGCCAGCAGCCTTCTTGGGGCCCGGTACAATGAGCAGTTCTTC. This encodes CASSLLGARYNEQFF.

This chain links TRBV5-1 with TRBJ2-3, with TRBD2 as a possible D gene (5 bases). The V gene lost 0 bases and the J gene lost 3 bases, with 8 bases spanning the gap. The germline V gene encodes CDR1 SGHRS and CDR2 YFSETQ. The CDR3 is made up of 14 amino acids. CDR3 bases: TGCGCCAGCAGCTTGGGGTCGGGGACAGATACGCAGTATTTT. Protein: CASSLGSGTDTQYF.

The V and J genes are TRBV5-5 and TRBJ2-3, with 11 bases fitting TRBD1. V lost 7 bases and J lost 3; bases outside the gene matches: 7. CDR1 and CDR2 (germline): SGHKS, YYEKEE (reference sequence). The CDR3 spans 15 residues. CDR3 amino acids: CASGRTGGSTDTQYF. The CDR3 DNA reads TGTGCCAGCGGGCGGACAGGGGGCTCAACAGATACGCAGTATTTT.

Of note for this clone: At one end the junction does not follow the germline gene, possibly because of a read error. The chain couples TRBV6-6 to TRBJ1-5; D may be TRBD1 (6 bases). Germline CDR1 and CDR2: MNHNY and SVGAGI (reference sequence). The CDR3 is 12 amino acids. The CDR3 spells CASSMGGTSMYF. For the CDR3, the DNA is TGTGCCAGCAGTATGGGAGGGACAAGCATGTATTTT.